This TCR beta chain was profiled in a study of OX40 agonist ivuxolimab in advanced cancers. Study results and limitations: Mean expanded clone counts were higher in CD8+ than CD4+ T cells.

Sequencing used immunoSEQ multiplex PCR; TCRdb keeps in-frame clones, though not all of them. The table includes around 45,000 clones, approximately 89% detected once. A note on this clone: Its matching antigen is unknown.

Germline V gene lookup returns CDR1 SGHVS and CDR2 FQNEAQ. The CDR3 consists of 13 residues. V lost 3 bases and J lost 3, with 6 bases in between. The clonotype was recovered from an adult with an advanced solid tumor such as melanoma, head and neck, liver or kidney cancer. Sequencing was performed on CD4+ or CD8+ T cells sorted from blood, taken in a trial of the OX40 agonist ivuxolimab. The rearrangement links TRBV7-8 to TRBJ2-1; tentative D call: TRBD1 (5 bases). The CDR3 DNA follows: TGTGCCAGCAGCTTCGACAGCTACAATGAGCAGTTCTTC. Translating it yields CASSFDSYNEQFF.